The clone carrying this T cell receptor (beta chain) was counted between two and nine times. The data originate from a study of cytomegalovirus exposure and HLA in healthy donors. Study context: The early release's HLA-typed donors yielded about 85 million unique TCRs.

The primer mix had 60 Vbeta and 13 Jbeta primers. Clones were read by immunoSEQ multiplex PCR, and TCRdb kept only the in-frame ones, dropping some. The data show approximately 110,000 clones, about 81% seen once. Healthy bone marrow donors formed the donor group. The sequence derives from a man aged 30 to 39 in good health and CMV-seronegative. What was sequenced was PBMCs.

The CDR3 DNA is TGTGCCAGTAGTATAAGCCAGGGCTCCTACAATGAGCAGTTCTTC. This translates into CASSISQGSYNEQFF. The chain links TRBV19 to TRBJ2-1, with a tentative D call TRBD1 (5 bases). Germline V gene lookup returns CDR1 LNHDA and CDR2 SQIVND (reference sequence). This CDR3 is built from 15 residues. With 2 bases removed from V and 0 bases from J, the gap between germline ends came to 8 bases.